These T cell receptor beta chains were read from a single sample in a study of PD-1 blockade in classical Hodgkin lymphoma. The protocol was immunoSEQ multiplex PCR, while the TCRdb copy is restricted to in-frame clones and leaves out a portion. Among 80,000 to 100,000 clones listed, 90% to 95% were seen once. Sequencing used peripheral blood mononuclear cells (PBMCs), obtained before the fourth cycle of nivolumab. These receptors originate from a human donor with classical Hodgkin lymphoma. Each CDR3 is given with its conserved first and last residue.

J gene: TRBJ2-2; V gene: TRBV25-1; CDR3 protein: CASSEFLIGELFF
J gene: TRBJ2-7; V gene: TRBV7-9; CDR3 protein: CASSLEGQGGSSYEQYF
J gene: TRBJ1-2; V gene: TRBV28; CDR3 protein: CASRGTPGYTF
J gene: TRBJ2-2; V gene: TRBV2; CDR3 protein: CASSEANRPGELFF
J gene: TRBJ1-5; V gene: TRBV5-5; CDR3 protein: CASSLGGNSNQPQHF
J gene: TRBJ2-7; V gene: TRBV7-9; CDR3 protein: CASSLGWRVRGNEQYF
J gene: TRBJ1-2; V gene: TRBV6-5; CDR3 protein: CASSYLRGRSYGYTF
J gene: TRBJ2-7; V gene: TRBV10-1; CDR3 protein: CASTPAGGPYEQYF
J gene: TRBJ2-7; V gene: TRBV2; CDR3 protein: CASKGTSWFYEQYF
J gene: TRBJ1-2; V gene: TRBV6-5; CDR3 protein: CASSYRVHHRYGYTF
J gene: TRBJ2-7; V gene: TRBV25-1; CDR3 protein: CASSDRYEQYF
J gene: TRBJ2-1; V gene: TRBV7-9; CDR3 protein: CASSSRRLEGNEQFF
J gene: TRBJ2-1; V gene: TRBV6-4; CDR3 protein: CASSDQPMTSGRIPEQFF
J gene: TRBJ2-5; V gene: TRBV27; CDR3 protein: CASSLLGGGQETQYF
J gene: TRBJ2-6; V gene: TRBV5-6; CDR3 protein: CASSTDRGSNVLTF
J gene: TRBJ1-1; V gene: TRBV29-1; CDR3 protein: CSVEVGVNTEAFF